A selection of T cell receptor beta chains follows, all from one sample in a study of T cells expressing NK-cell markers. TCRdb re-called the 5' RACE reads and catalogs CDR3 proteins one per entry, DNA excluded. This repertoire comprises 400,000 to 450,000 distinct CDR3 sequences; its ten largest clones make up about 7.1%. The specimen was blood T cells: a sorted CD56 or NKG2C T cell subset, CD4+ or CD8+ T cells, or bulk PBMC T cells (not recorded which). Receptor source: a woman aged 18 to 75 in good health. CDR3s include the opening cysteine and the closing phenylalanine or tryptophan.

>TRBV7-8|TRBJ2-7
CASSLAPAGENEQYF
>TRBV12-3/TRBV12-4|TRBJ2-1
CASRERLAGNEQFF
>TRBV29-1|TRBJ2-3
CSAVAGGPSDTQYF
>TRBV12-3/TRBV12-4|TRBJ2-5
CASSLSQGKQTQYF
>TRBV5-1|TRBJ2-1
CASNLAGGYFDEQFF
>TRBV9|TRBJ2-3
CASSSQGDTQYF
>TRBV28|TRBJ2-1
CASRATGGNEQFF
>TRBV4-3|TRBJ2-3
CASSQVSSGPDTQYF
>TRBV5-1|TRBJ1-4
CASSSSLGNEKLFF
>TRBV5-1|TRBJ1-6
CASSLIRGKDSPLHF
>TRBV6-5|TRBJ1-5
CASSYEVGRPQHF
>TRBV5-1|TRBJ1-1
CASSFTTMNTEAFF
>TRBV28|TRBJ1-2
CASSLSRAPLLYGYTF